These 23 T cell receptor beta chains share one sample of origin, sequenced in a study of spatial heterogeneity in lung cancer. Documented time point: sample taken at primary tumor resection. Whole RNA obtained from tumor, nontumor lung or frozen PBMC underwent sequencing without sorting. Each CDR3 protein gets one entry after TCRdb re-called the 5' RACE reads with MiXCR. The table lists tens of thousands of distinct CDR3 sequences, 3.5% to 5.5% of them singletons. The sample consisted of PBMCs, taken at surgery. Receptor source: a male donor with early-stage non-small cell lung cancer.

The genes are TRBV19 and TRBJ2-2; weak D call: TRBD2 (5 bases). Germline CDR1 LNHDA, CDR2 SQIVND (reference sequence). CDR3 size: 12 residues. V lost 7 bases and J 3 bases, leaving 6 bases between the germline ends. The CDR3 DNA sequence: TGTGCCAGTAACGGGGACACCGGGGAGCTGTTTTTT. Amino acid sequence: CASNGDTGELFF.

This clonotype was seen repeatedly, ten times or more. The chain employs TRBV6-5 and TRBJ1-1, with TRBD1 matching over 7 bases. The V gene end was trimmed by 0 bases and the J gene end by 9 bases; junction bases not matched to a gene: 7. Germline V gene lookup returns CDR1 MNHEY and CDR2 SVGAGI. This CDR3 has 14 residues. CDR3 sequence (DNA): TGTGCCAGCAGTTACTCGAACAGGGGTCTTAAAGCTTTCTTT. It codes for CASSYSNRGLKAFF.

By its share, this clonotype is medium-sized. This sequence joins TRBV28 and TRBJ2-5; D perhaps matches TRBD1 (6 bases). The V end was cut by 3 bases, the J end by 5 bases, with 22 bases between. Germline V gene data show CDR1 as MDHEN and CDR2 as SYDVKM. This CDR3 contains 17 residues. CDR3 sequence reads: CASSFTGTPGRQETQYF. Here the CDR3 DNA reads TGTGCCAGCAGTTTCACCGGGACACCCGGACGGCAGGAGACCCAGTACTTC.

This clonotype has ten or more counts. The rearrangement uses TRBV7-9 and TRBJ1-1; no reliable D call. Germline V gene sequence: CDR1 SEHNR, CDR2 FQNEAQ (reference sequence). The CDR3 extends over 13 amino acids. The germline V and J ends were trimmed by 1 base and 8 bases, with 11 bases remaining between them. The CDR3 DNA sequence: TGTGCCAGCAGCTTAGAGGAGGCGCTCGAAGCTTTCTTT. Translation gives CASSLEEALEAFF.

This clonotype was seen ten or more times. This rearrangement joins TRBV19 to TRBJ2-3; D ambiguous. Germline values: CDR1 LNHDA, CDR2 SQIVND (reference sequence). The CDR3 totals 13 residues. V lost 3 bases, J lost 6 bases, and 10 bases lay in between. CDR3 nucleotides: TGTGCCAGTAGTATTACACTCTCGGATACGCAGTATTTT. Translation gives CASSITLSDTQYF. Based on the CDR3 plus reference TRBV19 and TRBJ2-3, the full variable domain is DGGITQSPKYLFRKEGQNVTLSCEQNLNHDAMYWYRQDPGQGLRLIYYSQIVNDFQKGDIAEGYSVSREKKESFPLTVTSAQKNPTAFYLCASSITLSDTQYFGPGTRLTVL.

At least ten counts were recorded for this clonotype. V is TRBV6-5 and J is TRBJ2-7; D is possibly TRBD1 or TRBD2 (5 bases each). CDR1 MNHEY and CDR2 SVGAGI come from the germline V gene. The CDR3 covers 14 residues. V shed 5 bases and J shed 2 bases, with 13 bases lying between them. The CDR3 nucleotides are TGTGCCAGCAGTCGGGACCAACAAGCCTACGAGCAGTACTTC. It is translated as CASSRDQQAYEQYF.

The table lists this clonotype with many counts. For the CDR3, the DNA is TGCAGTGCCCAATCAGCGGGCTGGGAAAATTCACCCCTCCACTTT. Protein product: CSAQSAGWENSPLHF. The chain uses TRBV20-1 and TRBJ1-6; D ambiguous. The V end was cut by 6 bases, the J end by 7 bases, with 19 bases between. Germline V gene data show CDR1 as DFQATT and CDR2 as SNEGSKA (reference sequence). This CDR3 spans 15 amino acids.

This clonotype was seen at least ten times. J is TRBJ1-2 and V is TRBV28, with a possible D match to TRBD1 (6 bases). Trimming removed 4 bases at V and 4 bases at J, with 13 bases between. From germline, CDR1 is MDHEN and CDR2 SYDVKM. This CDR3 comprises 14 residues. CDR3 sequence reads: CASSSNPGVYGYTF. Written as DNA, the CDR3 is TGTGCCAGCAGTTCGAATCCAGGGGTCTATGGCTACACCTTC.

This clonotype was observed at least ten times. The chain combines TRBV11-2 with TRBJ2-3; weak D call: TRBD2 (6 bases). This CDR3 contains 17 residues. Germline CDR1 reads SGHAT; CDR2 reads FQNNGV. V lost 0 bases, J lost 4 bases, and 17 bases lay in between. In DNA form, the CDR3 reads TGTGCCAGCAGCTTAGAAGTCGTAGCGGTAGGGGCAGATACGCAGTATTTT. Protein product: CASSLEVVAVGADTQYF.

This clonotype occurred many times. J is TRBJ2-3 and V is TRBV7-9; D is uncertain. The V end lost 6 bases, the J end lost 1 base, and 8 bases lay between the germline ends. Germline V gene sequence: CDR1 SEHNR, CDR2 FQNEAQ (reference sequence). The CDR3 has 13 residues. CDR3 protein: CASRTVGTDTQYF. CDR3 bases: TGTGCCAGCAGGACGGTCGGCACAGATACGCAGTATTTT.

This clonotype was seen many times. The rearrangement links TRBV30 to TRBJ2-6; D perhaps matches TRBD1 (6 bases). This CDR3 spans 17 amino acids. Germline values: CDR1 GTSNPN, CDR2 SVGIG (reference sequence). Trimming stripped 3 bases from V and 0 bases from J, with 15 bases between. CDR3 DNA sequence: TGTGCCTGGAGCGCCGGGACATCCGTCTCTGGGGCCAACGTCCTGACTTTC. As protein: CAWSAGTSVSGANVLTF.

This clonotype was counted only a few times. V usage is TRBV20-1 and J usage is TRBJ2-5; D is possibly TRBD2 (5 bases). Trimming took 6 bases from V and 1 from J, leaving 12 bases between them. CDR3 length: 13 amino acids. Germline V lookup: CDR1 DFQATT, CDR2 SNEGSKA (reference sequence). CDR3 sequence (DNA): TGCAGTGCCGAAAGAGCGGCCCAAGAGACCCAGTACTTC. This gives the protein CSAERAAQETQYF.

The sample holds many counts of this clonotype. V and J are TRBV6-2 or TRBV6-3 and TRBJ2-3, with a weak D call TRBD1 (5 bases). V gave up 2 bases and J gave up 7 bases, with 19 bases separating them. The CDR3 has 16 residues. Germline CDR1 reads MNHEY; CDR2 reads SVGEGT. CDR3 protein: CASSYNNRGSRYTQYF. For the CDR3, the DNA is TGTGCCAGCAGTTACAATAATAGGGGATCTCGGTATACGCAGTATTTT.

This clonotype was counted at least ten times. CDR3 bases: TGTGCCAGCCTTAGACAGGGGGCAGGGCAGCCCCAGCATTTT. Translated: CASLRQGAGQPQHF. This sequence joins TRBV6-6 and TRBJ1-5; 10 bases match TRBD1. Trimming at V came to 8 bases and at J to 7 bases, leaving 8 bases not matched to a gene. The CDR3 is 14 residues long. Germline CDR1 MNHNY, CDR2 SVGAGI (reference sequence).

V is TRBV23-1 and J is TRBJ2-7; D possibly uses TRBD1 or TRBD2 (5 bases each). TRBV23-1 belongs to the ORF category, with a function that is uncertain. The CDR3 runs 14 residues. V shed 4 bases and J shed 3 bases, with 13 bases lying between them. The chain's CDR3 is CASSRGPGDYEQYF. The CDR3 DNA is TGCGCCAGCAGTCGGGGACCGGGCGACTACGAGCAGTACTTC.

This clonotype was seen repeatedly, ten times or more. The chain carries TRBV29-1 and TRBJ2-1; 7 bases are shared with TRBD2. Per the germline V gene, CDR1 is SQVTM and CDR2 is ANQGSEA. Germline trimming cut 4 bases from V and 1 base from J; bases unmatched to any gene: 7. CDR3 length: 15 residues. The CDR3 is CSVASPSGSYNEQFF. The DNA of the CDR3 is TGCAGCGTTGCCAGCCCTAGCGGTTCCTACAATGAGCAGTTCTTC.

This clonotype was counted ten times or more. This sequence joins TRBV4-2 and TRBJ2-5; no firm D call. V was clipped by 0 bases and J by 1 base, with 6 bases between them. The CDR3 sequence is 14 residues long. From germline, CDR1 is LGHNA and CDR2 YNFKEQ. The CDR3 DNA follows: TGTGCCAGCAGCCAAGAGGCTCCCCAAGAGACCCAGTACTTC. Amino acid sequence: CASSQEAPQETQYF.

This clonotype has at least ten counts. This chain uses TRBV5-4 with TRBJ2-2; possibly TRBD2 for D (6 bases). The CDR3 covers 15 residues. Trimming pared 6 bases from V and 3 bases from J, leaving 15 bases between. Germline CDR1 and CDR2: SGHNT and YYREEE (reference sequence). For the CDR3, the DNA is TGTGCCAGCACCCCGTGGGGGGAGGACACCGGGGAGCTGTTTTTT. Protein sequence: CASTPWGEDTGELFF.

This clonotype was observed many times. The chain employs TRBV7-8 and TRBJ2-7; D is possibly TRBD1 or TRBD2 (6 bases each). Trimming took 2 bases from V and 6 from J, leaving 14 bases between them. The CDR3 is made up of 14 amino acids. Germline assignment: CDR1 SGHVS and CDR2 FQNEAQ. The CDR3 nucleotides are TGTGCCAGCAGCTTACGGGGGCCGTCCAGCGAGCAGTACTTC. Its translation: CASSLRGPSSEQYF.

This clonotype was seen a few times. The V and J genes are TRBV12-3 or TRBV12-4 and TRBJ2-2, with TRBD2 identical over 14 bases. Trimming cost V 5 bases and J 5 bases; bases outside gene matches: 13. The CDR3 runs to 19 residues. DNA of the CDR3: TGTGCCAGCAGTCTTTACGGGACTAGCGGGGGCCTATCGACCGGGGAGCTGTTTTTT. Encoded protein: CASSLYGTSGGLSTGELFF.

This chain connects TRBV28 to TRBJ2-7; 9 bases map to TRBD2. The V and J ends lost 1 base and 3 bases, in that order; junction bases with no gene match: 13. The CDR3 contains 18 residues. Germline V gene data show CDR1 as MDHEN and CDR2 as SYDVKM. CDR3 nucleotides: TGTGCCAGCAGTTTATCCGGGGCTAGCGGGATACTAATCTACGAGCAGTACTTC. This translates into CASSLSGASGILIYEQYF.

This clonotype was observed many times. For the CDR3, the DNA is TGTGCCAGTGGACAGGAACCTTTCAATCAGCCCCAGCATTTT. It encodes CASGQEPFNQPQHF. V is TRBV6-5 and J is TRBJ1-5, with 7 nucleotides matching TRBD1. The germline V gene encodes CDR1 MNHEY and CDR2 SVGAGI. The J segment lost 3 bases and the V segment lost 9 bases, leaving 8 bases of the junction unmatched. The CDR3 is 14 amino acids.

This clonotype showed up many times. The gene calls are TRBV4-1 and TRBJ2-1; 9 bases are a match to TRBD2. The CDR3 has 17 amino acids. The germline V gene has CDR1 MGHRA and CDR2 YSYEKL. Unmatched junction bases numbered 8, after V lost 3 bases and J lost 2 bases. The CDR3 DNA sequence: TGCGCCAGCAGCCACGGAACCGGGACTAGCACCTACAATGAGCAGTTCTTC. Translated, it gives CASSHGTGTSTYNEQFF.